Each of the 23 T cell receptor beta chains below was sequenced from the same sample in a study of blood T cell repertoires in COVID-19. Sequenced by immunoSEQ multiplex PCR; TCRdb stores in-frame clones only, minus some. This sample yields 200,000 to 300,000 clones, of which 85% to 90% are seen a single time; less than 8.5% belongs to the top ten. Sequencing was done on a sample of peripheral blood. Source of these receptors: a woman aged 70 to 79 with active or convalescent COVID-19.

V and J are TRBV2 and TRBJ1-4; TRBD1 is a possible D gene (6 bases). V was shortened by 8 bases and J by 11 bases, with 21 bases between the two germline ends. Germline CDR1 SNHLY, CDR2 FYNNEI. The CDR3 sequence is 14 residues long. This CDR3 is CASGLQGNRDKLFF. CDR3 DNA sequence: TGTGCCAGCGGACTTCAGGGGAATCGAGATAAACTGTTTTTT.

The chain carries TRBV12-3 or TRBV12-4 and TRBJ1-5; D may be TRBD1 (5 bases). There are 13 residues in the CDR3. V lost 2 bases and J 10 bases, leaving 12 bases between the germline ends. The CDR3 region is CASSLLGEGPQHF. The CDR3 region has the DNA TGTGCCAGCAGTTTACTAGGGGAGGGACCCCAGCATTTT.

This clone is a singleton in its sample. DNA of the CDR3: TGCGCCAGCAGCCAAGAGGGGGGTGATCCTAACTATGGCTACACCTTC. It translates to CASSQEGGDPNYGYTF. The genes are TRBV4-3 and TRBJ1-2; maybe TRBD1 (5 bases). The CDR3 is 16 residues long. Trimming pared 0 bases from V and 0 bases from J, leaving 11 bases between. Germline loops: CDR1 LGHNA, CDR2 YSLEER.

The rearrangement uses TRBV15 and TRBJ1-2; D gene ambiguous. This CDR3 region has 17 residues. Germline values: CDR1 LNHNV, CDR2 YYDKDF (reference sequence). Trimming removed 10 bases from V and 3 bases from J, with 27 bases in between. As DNA, the CDR3 is TGTGCCAGAGGGAACTACGAGCGCGGGATCGCTCACTATGGCTACACCTTC. Protein product: CARGNYERGIAHYGYTF. The full variable domain, in which reference TRBV15 and TRBJ1-2 provide the parts outside the CDR3, is DAMVIQNPRYQVTQFGKPVTLSCSQTLNHNVMYWYQQKSSQAPKLLFHYYDKDFNNEADTPDNFQSRRPNTSFCFLDIRSPGLGDTAMYLCARGNYERGIAHYGYTFGSGTRLTVV.

V gene TRBV29-1 combines with J gene TRBJ2-1; a weak D match, TRBD2 (5 bases). Germline CDR1 and CDR2: SQVTM and ANQGSEA. The length of the CDR3 is 14 residues. V lost 3 bases and J 1 base, leaving 10 bases between the germline ends. CDR3 region: CSVDPRGSYNEQFF. The CDR3 DNA reads as TGCAGCGTTGACCCAAGAGGGTCCTACAATGAGCAGTTCTTC.

This rearrangement joins TRBV24-1 to TRBJ1-2; a weak D match, TRBD1 (6 bases). The germline CDR1 and CDR2 sequences are KGHDR and SFDVKD. This CDR3 has 16 residues. V lost 3 bases to trimming and J lost 7 bases, with 20 bases between them. The CDR3 loop reads CATSDRGLQGVGGYTF. DNA for the CDR3: TGTGCCACCAGTGATAGGGGTCTACAGGGAGTGGGTGGCTACACCTTC.

This clone turned up a few times. The genes are TRBV7-2 and TRBJ1-5, with D possibly TRBD1 on 5 matching bases. This CDR3 spans 15 amino acids. Per the germline V gene, CDR1 is SGHTA and CDR2 is FQGNSA. Trimming removed 6 bases at V and 4 bases at J, with 16 bases between. CDR3 in amino acids: CASRAGREGNQPQHF. CDR3 nucleotide sequence: TGTGCCAGCAGAGCAGGCAGGGAGGGAAATCAGCCCCAGCATTTT.

This clone has only a few counts. The chain recombines TRBV11-2 with TRBJ1-6; the match to TRBD1 covers 7 bases. The germline V gene encodes CDR1 SGHAT and CDR2 FQNNGV. V dropped 5 bases and J dropped 7; count of bases not matched to a gene: 8. The CDR3 runs 15 residues. CDR3 DNA: TGTGCCAGCAGCCCGCTTGACAGGGACAATTCACCCCTCCACTTT. It translates to CASSPLDRDNSPLHF.

The gene calls are TRBV18 and TRBJ1-1, with 7 bases fitting TRBD1. The V gene's germline CDR1 is KGHSH and CDR2 LQKENI. J lost 1 base, V lost 3 bases, and 5 bases had no gene match. This CDR3 spans 15 amino acids. The CDR3 DNA reads as TGTGCCAGCTCACCCCGACAGGGAACGAACACTGAAGCTTTCTTT. This gives the protein CASSPRQGTNTEAFF.

This chain joins TRBV6-5 and TRBJ1-2; 7 bases map to TRBD1. The CDR3 covers 16 residues. Germline CDR1 reads MNHEY; CDR2 reads SVGAGI. V lost 3 bases and J lost 5; bases outside the gene matches: 12. The CDR3 DNA reads TGTGCCAGCAGTTATTATTGGGACAGAAAGGTATATGGCTACACCTTC. Translated, it gives CASSYYWDRKVYGYTF.

The gene calls are TRBV13 and TRBJ2-7, with D perhaps matching TRBD2 (6 bases). Germline V gene lookup returns CDR1 PRHDT and CDR2 FYEKMQ (reference sequence). The CDR3 consists of 13 residues. Trimming took off 4 bases at V and 7 bases at J, with 14 bases between the two ends. CDR3 DNA: TGTGCCAGCAGCTCCGGAGGGATGGGAGAGCAGTACTTC. Protein: CASSSGGMGEQYF.

A few counts support this clone. The chain joins TRBV21-1 to TRBJ1-2; the listed D gene, TRBD1, was not tested against the DNA. TRBV21-1 is designated a pseudogene. The CDR3 runs 11 residues. CDR3 amino acids: CASSKQGGYTF. In nucleotides, the CDR3 is TGTGCCAGCAGCAAACAGGGTGGCTACACCTTC.

The chain recombines TRBV6-4 with TRBJ1-6, with a possible D match to TRBD1 (6 bases). V gave up 4 bases and J gave up 9 bases, with 16 bases separating them. The CDR3 covers 15 residues. Germline CDR1 MRHNA, CDR2 SNTAGT. CDR3 DNA: TGTGCCAGCAGTGTTACAGGGATTGAAGGTTCACCCCTCCACTTT. This codes for CASSVTGIEGSPLHF.

V and J are TRBV5-1 and TRBJ1-1; tentatively, D is TRBD1 (6 bases). This CDR3 region has 14 residues. Germline CDR1 and CDR2: SGHRS and YFSETQ. Trimming removed 3 bases at V and 7 bases at J, with 16 bases between. The CDR3 coding sequence is TGCGCCAGCAGCTCCCCCTACAGGGAGGGTGAAGCTTTCTTT. Translation gives CASSSPYREGEAFF.

J is TRBJ1-6 and V is TRBV18, with D tentatively TRBD1 (6 bases). The V and J ends lost 0 bases and 16 bases respectively, with 13 bases between them. Germline V gives CDR1 KGHSH, CDR2 LQKENI. The CDR3 has 13 residues. CDR3 sequence reads: CASSPPPGVPLHF. The CDR3 region has the DNA TGTGCCAGCTCACCACCACCAGGGGTGCCTCTCCACTTT. The whole variable domain, filled in from reference TRBV18 and TRBJ1-6, reads NAGVMQNPRHLVRRRGQEARLRCSPMKGHSHVYWYRQLPEEGLKFMVYLQKENIIDESGMPKERFSAEFPKEGPSILRIQQVVRGDSAAYFCASSPPPGVPLHFGNGTRLTVT.

The chain carries TRBV6-5 and TRBJ1-2; tentatively, D is TRBD1 (6 bases). Trimming took 2 bases from V and 7 from J, leaving 14 bases between them. The CDR3 has 14 residues. CDR1 is MNHEY, CDR2 SVGAGI, per germline. The CDR3 nucleotides are TGTGCCAGCAGTTACCAGCAGGGGTCTGGTGGCTACACCTTC. Translated: CASSYQQGSGGYTF.

With respect to this clone: Other nucleotide sequences from this sample produce the same CDR3. This sequence joins TRBV12-3 or TRBV12-4 and TRBJ1-1; D is possibly TRBD1 (5 bases). Between the trimmed V and J ends, which lost 3 bases and 8 bases, there was a span of 7 bases. CDR3 length: 11 residues. CDR3 coding DNA: TGTGCCAGCAGTTTTAGGGGAGAAGCTTTCTTT. It codes for CASSFRGEAFF.

This chain uses TRBV5-1 with TRBJ1-1, with 7 bases identical to TRBD1. The CDR3 consists of 16 residues. From germline, CDR1 is SGHRS and CDR2 YFSETQ. The V gene end was trimmed by 4 bases and the J gene end by 1 base; junction bases not matched to a gene: 10. CDR3 in amino acids: CASSTADRVGNTEAFF. CDR3 nucleotide sequence: TGCGCCAGCAGCACTGCTGACAGGGTCGGGAACACTGAAGCTTTCTTT.

The rearrangement joins TRBV5-1 to TRBJ2-1; 7 bases are shared with TRBD1. This CDR3 spans 15 amino acids. Unmatched junction bases numbered 4, after V lost 4 bases and J lost 0 bases. The germline gives CDR1 SGHRS, CDR2 YFSETQ. The CDR3 sequence: CASSQTGDSYNEQFF. In DNA form, the CDR3 reads TGCGCCAGCAGCCAAACAGGGGACTCCTACAATGAGCAGTTCTTC.

V is TRBV27 and J is TRBJ2-3, with D possibly TRBD2 on 5 matching bases. The germline gives CDR1 MNHEY, CDR2 SMNVEV (reference sequence). Between the trimmed V and J ends, which lost 6 bases and 4 bases, there was a span of 11 bases. The CDR3 runs to 13 residues. CDR3 DNA: TGTGCCAGCAGCCCTACCGGGGCAGATACGCAGTATTTT. Protein sequence: CASSPTGADTQYF.

The chain has TRBV4-1 and TRBJ1-2; perhaps TRBD1 as D (5 bases). Germline CDR1 reads MGHRA; CDR2 reads YSYEKL. The ends were cut back, 0 bases at V and 8 bases at J, with 13 bases in the middle. CDR3 size: 14 residues. Here the CDR3 reads CASSQEDRGYGYTF. DNA for the CDR3: TGCGCCAGCAGCCAAGAGGACCGGGGGTACGGCTACACCTTC.

The chain links TRBV10-1 to TRBJ1-2; TRBD1 is a possible D gene (5 bases). Germline loops: CDR1 WNHNN, CDR2 SYGVQD (reference sequence). The CDR3 totals 13 residues. Trimming took off 2 bases at V and 1 base at J, with 5 bases between the two ends. The CDR3 sequence is CASSEDSNYGYTF. The CDR3 DNA follows: TGCGCCAGCAGTGAGGACAGTAACTATGGCTACACCTTC.

The J gene is TRBJ1-3, the V gene TRBV7-3; TRBD1 might be the D (5 bases). Trimming stripped 5 bases from V and 4 bases from J, with 9 bases between. From germline, CDR1 is SGHTA and CDR2 FQGTGA. The CDR3 totals 13 residues. CDR3 residues: CASSGGDGNTIYF. For the CDR3, the DNA is TGTGCCAGCAGCGGGGGGGACGGAAACACCATATATTTT.